This note documents a single T cell receptor (beta chain) sequence. No antigen is known for it. V was shortened by 2 bases and J by 5 bases, with 10 bases between the two germline ends. This CDR3 is 15 amino acids long. Germline lookup yields CDR1 MNHEY and CDR2 SMNVEV (reference sequence). The record originates from a study of vaccination effects on CD4 cells after COVID-19. Using viral peptide pools, the ViraFEST assay grew out antigen-specific CD4+ T cells prior to sequencing. Following 10 days of culture, CD4+ T cells were isolated. Infection with SARS-CoV-2 occurred in the person between March and December 2020, and PCR confirmed it. This table comes from immunoSEQ multiplex PCR, and its TCRdb copy is limited to in-frame clones, with some not included. The sample shows about 24,000 clones, around 77% of them seen only once.

The material sequenced was CD4+ T cells from PBMCs cultured with SARS-CoV-2 spike peptides, taken before COVID-19 vaccination. The chain employs TRBV27 and TRBJ1-6, with a weak D call TRBD1 (6 bases). This TCR was sampled from a human donor who had a prior SARS-CoV-2 infection. DNA of the CDR3: TGTGCCAGCAGTTTACAGGGGCCCGATAATTCACCCCTCCACTTT. Protein: CASSLQGPDNSPLHF.